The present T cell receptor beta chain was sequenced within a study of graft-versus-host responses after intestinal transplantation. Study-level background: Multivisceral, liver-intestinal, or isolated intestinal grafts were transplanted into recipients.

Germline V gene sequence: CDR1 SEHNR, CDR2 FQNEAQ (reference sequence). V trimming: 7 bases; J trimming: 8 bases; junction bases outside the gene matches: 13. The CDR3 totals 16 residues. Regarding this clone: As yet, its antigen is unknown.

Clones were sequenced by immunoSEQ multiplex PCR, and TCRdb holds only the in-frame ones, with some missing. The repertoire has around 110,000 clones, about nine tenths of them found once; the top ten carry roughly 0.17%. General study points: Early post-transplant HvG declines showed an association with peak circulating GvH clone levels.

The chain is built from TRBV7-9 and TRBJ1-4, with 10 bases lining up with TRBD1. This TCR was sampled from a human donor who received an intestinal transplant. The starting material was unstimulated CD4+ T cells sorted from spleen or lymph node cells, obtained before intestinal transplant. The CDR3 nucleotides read TGTGCCAGCATCCCGTCCCCGGGACAGGGGAAAGAAAAACTGTTTTTT. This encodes CASIPSPGQGKEKLFF.